Sequencing of this T cell receptor beta chain was carried out in a study of blood T cell repertoires in COVID-19. About the study: Italy, Spain and the United States were the sources of the convalescent and acute COVID-19 samples.

Authors' analysis steps: Amplification of reference gene primers was used by the study to estimate nucleated cell counts. Clones were sequenced by immunoSEQ multiplex PCR, and TCRdb holds only the in-frame ones, with some missing. The D gene and trimming were derived from the DNA, and the V and J assignments and clone size from that table. The sample records under 250,000 clones, about 86% being singletons. Germline CDR1 is SGHAT and CDR2 is FQNNGV. V shed 5 bases and J shed 5 bases, with 12 bases lying between them. This CDR3 comprises 14 residues. V gene TRBV11-2 combines with J gene TRBJ1-4, with D possibly being TRBD1 (6 bases). The sequence was obtained from a man in his fifties with active or convalescent COVID-19. The sequenced sample consisted of peripheral blood. The CDR3 DNA follows: TGTGCCAGCAGCCCAGGGGTAACAAATGAAAAACTGTTTTTT. As protein: CASSPGVTNEKLFF.